Following are 3 T cell receptor beta chains from one sample sequenced in a study of blood T cells in healthy people across ages. Using a J-beta primer mix together with a sample-barcoded 5' primer, a second PCR was run for roughly 6 to 12 cycles. TCRdb independently ran MiXCR on the 5' RACE reads; one entry per CDR3 protein. The sample lists 1.5 million to 2 million distinct CDR3 sequences; 28% were seen once. Sequencing was done on a sample of blood. The source is a woman in her twenties or thirties in good health.

This clonotype came up many times. The V and J genes are TRBV6-5 and TRBJ2-1; no firm D call. The ends were cut back, 11 bases at V and 0 bases at J, with 17 bases in the middle. Germline-derived CDR1 and CDR2 are MNHEY and SVGAGI. The CDR3 spans 15 residues. The chain's CDR3 is CASNAWIGSYNEQFF. The CDR3, as DNA: TGTGCCTCCAATGCCTGGATCGGCTCCTACAATGAGCAGTTCTTC.

A few counts support this clonotype. The V call is TRBV7-3, the J call TRBJ1-1; no clear D. The germline CDR1 and CDR2 sequences are SGHTA and FQGTGA. V lost 6 bases and J 0 bases, leaving 8 bases between the germline ends. The CDR3 covers 13 residues. CDR3 protein: CASSAALNTEAFF. The CDR3 region has the DNA TGTGCCAGCAGTGCAGCATTGAACACTGAAGCTTTCTTT.

This clonotype appeared a few times. This sequence joins TRBV2 and TRBJ2-7, with D hard to call. CDR3 length: 15 residues. Trimming removed 6 bases from V and 3 bases from J, with 18 bases in between. CDR1 and CDR2 (germline): SNHLY, FYNNEI. The CDR3 protein is CASRATTGLNYEQYF. The CDR3 bases are TGTGCCAGCAGAGCGACAACGGGCCTTAACTACGAGCAGTACTTC.